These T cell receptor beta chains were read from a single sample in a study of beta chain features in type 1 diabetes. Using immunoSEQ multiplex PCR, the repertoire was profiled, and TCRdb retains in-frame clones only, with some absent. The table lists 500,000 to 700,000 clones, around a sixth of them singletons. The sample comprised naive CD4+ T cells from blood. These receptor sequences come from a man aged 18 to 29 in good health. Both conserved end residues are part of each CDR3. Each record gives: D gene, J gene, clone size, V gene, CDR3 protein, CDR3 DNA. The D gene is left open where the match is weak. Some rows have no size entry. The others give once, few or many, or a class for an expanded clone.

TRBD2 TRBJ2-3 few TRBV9 CASSVEGTRGPDTQYF TGTGCCAGCAGCGTAGAAGGGACTAGGGGACCAGATACGCAGTATTTT
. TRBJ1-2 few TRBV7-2 CASSPGLGYTF TGTGCCAGCAGCCCTGGTTTGGGCTACACCTTC
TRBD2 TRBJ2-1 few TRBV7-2 CASSLAPGLASYEQFF TGTGCCAGCAGCTTAGCCCCGGGACTAGCATCCTATGAGCAGTTCTTC
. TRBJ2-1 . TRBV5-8 CASSSRHPALNEQFF TGTGCCAGCAGCTCCCGACACCCAGCACTCAATGAGCAGTTCTTC
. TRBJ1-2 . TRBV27 CASSPRDPNYGYTF TGTGCCAGCAGTCCCCGGGACCCCAACTATGGCTACACCTTC
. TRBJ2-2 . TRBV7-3 CASRGDSTGELFF TGTGCCAGCAGGGGTGATAGCACCGGGGAGCTGTTTTTT
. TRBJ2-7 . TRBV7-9 CVSRTGVGGSYEQYF TGTGTCAGCAGGACCGGCGTTGGGGGCTCCTACGAGCAGTACTTC
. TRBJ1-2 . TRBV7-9 CASSLEPYGYTF TGTGCCAGCAGCTTAGAACCCTATGGCTACACCTTC
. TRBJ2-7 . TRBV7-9 CASSLTVSSYEQYF TGTGCCAGCAGCCTGACAGTGTCCTCCTACGAGCAGTACTTC
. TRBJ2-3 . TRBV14 CASSQDLLTGSTDTQYF TGTGCCAGCAGCCAAGACCTCCTTACCGGGAGCACAGACACGCAGTATTTT
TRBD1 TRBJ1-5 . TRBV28 CASSSIQGVNQPQHF TGTGCCAGCAGTTCCATACAGGGGGTCAATCAGCCCCAGCATTTT
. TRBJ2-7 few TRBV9 CASSGRDAYEQYF TGTGCCAGCAGCGGCCGGGACGCCTACGAGCAGTACTTC
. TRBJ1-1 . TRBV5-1 CASSLDLTEAFF TGCGCCAGCAGCTTGGACCTTACTGAAGCTTTCTTT
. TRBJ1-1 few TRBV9 CASSPQDRNTEAFF TGTGCCAGCAGCCCCCAGGACAGGAACACTGAAGCTTTCTTT
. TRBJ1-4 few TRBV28 CASSSPSRANEKLFF TGTGCCAGCAGTTCCCCGTCGAGGGCTAATGAAAAACTGTTTTTT
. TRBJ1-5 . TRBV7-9 CASSPLRDSNQPQHF TGTGCCAGCAGCCCCCTTCGAGACAGCAATCAGCCCCAGCATTTT
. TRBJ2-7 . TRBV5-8 CASSSRNRVLSSYEQYF TGTGCCAGCAGTTCGAGGAACAGGGTTTTAAGCTCCTACGAGCAGTACTTC
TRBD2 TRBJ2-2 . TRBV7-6 CASRSSGGTDTGELFF TGTGCCAGCAGGTCTAGCGGGGGGACTGACACCGGGGAGCTGTTTTTT
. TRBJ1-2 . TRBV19 CATTRGAAGGYTF TGTGCCACAACCCGGGGAGCTGCCGGCGGCTACACCTTC
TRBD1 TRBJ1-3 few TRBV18 CASSPRTGYDSGNTIYF TGTGCCAGCTCACCACGGACAGGGTACGACTCTGGAAACACCATATATTTT
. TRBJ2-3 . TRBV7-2 CASGLLTDTQYF TGTGCCAGCGGTCTTCTTACAGATACGCAGTATTTT
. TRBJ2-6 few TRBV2 CASSAQGTGANVLTF TGTGCCAGCAGTGCACAGGGTACTGGGGCCAACGTCCTGACTTTC
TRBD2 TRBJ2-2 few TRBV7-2 CASSLLSSGSTGELFF TGTGCCAGCAGCTTATTGTCTAGCGGGAGCACCGGGGAGCTGTTTTTT
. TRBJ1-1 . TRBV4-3 CASSRGDTEAFF TGCGCCAGCTCTAGAGGGGACACTGAAGCTTTCTTT
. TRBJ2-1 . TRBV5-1 CASSLQPTTLSYNEQFF TGCGCCAGCAGCTTGCAACCGACAACCCTCTCCTACAATGAGCAGTTCTTC
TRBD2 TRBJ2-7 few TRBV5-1 CASERGGRATEQYF TGCGCCAGTGAGCGGGGGGGCCGCGCAACCGAGCAGTACTTC
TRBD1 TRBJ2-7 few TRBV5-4 CASSLATGGYEQYF TGTGCCAGCAGCTTGGCGACAGGGGGCTACGAGCAGTACTTC
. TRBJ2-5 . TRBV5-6 CASNPRQGQETQYF TGTGCCAGCAACCCCCGGCAGGGGCAAGAGACCCAGTACTTC
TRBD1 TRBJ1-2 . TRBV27 CASSSPQGAANYGYTF TGTGCCAGCAGTTCCCCACAGGGGGCTGCTAACTATGGCTACACCTTC
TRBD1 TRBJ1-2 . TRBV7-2 CASGGQGWVLGGYTF TGTGCCAGCGGCGGACAGGGATGGGTCCTGGGCGGCTACACCTTC
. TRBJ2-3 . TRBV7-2 CASSLEWGTDTQYF TGTGCCAGCAGCTTAGAATGGGGCACAGATACGCAGTATTTT
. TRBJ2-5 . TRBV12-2 CASRQKPRPQETQYF TGTGCAAGTCGCCAAAAGCCCCGCCCCCAAGAGACCCAGTACTTC
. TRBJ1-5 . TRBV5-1 CASSLESGRNQPQHF TGCGCCAGCAGCTTGGAATCAGGTCGCAATCAGCCCCAGCATTTT
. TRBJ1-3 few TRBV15 CATSRDSLGGGGNTIYF TGTGCCACCAGCAGAGATAGTTTGGGGGGAGGTGGAAACACCATATATTTT
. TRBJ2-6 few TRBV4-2 CASSQGSSGANVLTF TGTGCCAGCAGCCAAGGGAGCTCTGGGGCCAACGTCCTGACTTTC
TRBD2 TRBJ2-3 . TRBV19 CASSPSGTPSTDTQYF TGTGCCAGTAGCCCTAGCGGGACCCCTAGCACAGATACGCAGTATTTT
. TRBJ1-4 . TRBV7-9 CASSSRRNNEKLFF TGTGCCAGCAGCTCTCGACGGAATAATGAAAAACTGTTTTTT
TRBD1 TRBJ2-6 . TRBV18 CASSPDRAGANVLTF TGTGCCAGCTCACCGGACAGGGCGGGGGCCAACGTCCTGACTTTC
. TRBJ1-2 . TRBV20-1 CSARSRDLF TGCAGTGCTAGGTCCAGGGACCTCTTC
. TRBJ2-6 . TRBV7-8 CASRERSAGANVLTF TGTGCCAGCAGGGAAAGGAGCGCTGGGGCCAACGTCCTGACTTTC
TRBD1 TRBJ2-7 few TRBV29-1 CSFRTGAYEQYF TGCAGCTTCCGGACAGGGGCCTACGAGCAGTACTTC
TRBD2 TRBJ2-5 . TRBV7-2 CATTGGETQYF TGTGCCACAACGGGAGGAGAGACCCAGTACTTC
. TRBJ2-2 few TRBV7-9 CASSLVEHTGELFF TGTGCCAGCAGCTTAGTCGAGCACACCGGGGAGCTGTTTTTT
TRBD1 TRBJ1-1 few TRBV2 CASNIQGMNTEAFF TGTGCCAGCAATATACAGGGGATGAACACTGAAGCTTTCTTT
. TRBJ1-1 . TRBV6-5 CASSFIDRNTEAFF TGTGCCAGCAGTTTTATAGACCGAAACACTGAAGCTTTCTTT